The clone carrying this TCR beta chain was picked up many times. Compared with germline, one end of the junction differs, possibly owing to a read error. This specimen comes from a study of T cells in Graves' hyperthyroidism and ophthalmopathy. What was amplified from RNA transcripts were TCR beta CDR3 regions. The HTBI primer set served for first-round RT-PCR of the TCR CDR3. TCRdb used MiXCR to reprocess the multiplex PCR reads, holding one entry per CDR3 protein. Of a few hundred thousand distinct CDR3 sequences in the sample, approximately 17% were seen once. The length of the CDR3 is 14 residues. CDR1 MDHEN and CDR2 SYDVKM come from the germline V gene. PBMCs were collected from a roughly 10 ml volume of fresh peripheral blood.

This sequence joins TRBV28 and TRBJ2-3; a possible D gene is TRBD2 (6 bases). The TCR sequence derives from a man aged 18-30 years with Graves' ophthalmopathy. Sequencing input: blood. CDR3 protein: CASSLGGSRDTQYF. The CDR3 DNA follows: TGTGCCAGCAGTTTAGGGGGGAGCAGAGATACGCAGTATTTT. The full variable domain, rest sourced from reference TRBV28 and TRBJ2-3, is DVKVTQSSRYLVKRTGEKVFLECVQDMDHENMFWYRQDPGLGLRLIYFSYDVKMKEKGDIPEGYSVSREKKERFSLILESASTNQTSMYLCASSLGGSRDTQYFGPGTRLTVL.